This TCR beta chain was captured in a study of vaccination and CD4 T cells after COVID-19. About the study: Culture controls were given either a CEFX pool, an HIV-1 Nef pool, or no peptide.

Regarding treatment: roughly 11-day PBMC culture with coronavirus spike peptide pools or control peptides (ViraFEST assay). Turning to this clonotype: Its antigen is as yet unknown.

The V and J ends lost 5 bases and 5 bases respectively, with 6 bases between them. Germline V lookup: CDR1 MNHNS, CDR2 SASEGT. This CDR3 has 11 residues. At the Johns Hopkins FTIC core, DNA taken from cultured CD4+ T cells was sequenced by way of the Oncomine TCR Beta short-read assay. Someone extracted genomic DNA from cultured CD4+ T cells. TCRdb used MiXCR to reprocess the PCR reads, holding one entry per CDR3 protein. The data show over 15,000 distinct CDR3 sequences, approximately 57% seen once. The specimen was CD4+ T cells from blood, cultured in vitro, collected before SARS-CoV-2 vaccination. J is TRBJ2-5 and V is TRBV6-1; D call uncertain. This sequence originates from a human donor who had recovered from COVID-19. CDR3 DNA: TGTGCCAGCAGTACCGGGGAGACCCAGTACTTC. As protein: CASSTGETQYF.